The clone carrying this T cell receptor beta chain was seen ten or more times. Its matching antigen is unknown. The entry originates in a study of T-cell reconstitution after alpha-beta-depleted transplantation in children. Study observations and caveats: Alpha-beta T cells about two months after transplant reportedly derived from several hundred expanded graft clones.

It was with unique molecular identifiers that the TCRbeta library was prepared. Using its own MiXCR run on the PCR reads, TCRdb lists one record per CDR3 protein. The sample holds approximately 500,000 distinct CDR3 sequences; under 12% are singletons and the top ten take around 2%. V was cut by 5 bases and J by 3 bases, with 14 bases left in between. The CDR3 is 14 residues long. Germline CDR1 reads MNHNS; CDR2 reads SASEGT. The source is a child aged 2-9 years with inherited bone marrow failure, due to receive a stem cell transplant. The material sequenced was PBMCs, taken before TCRalphabeta/CD19-depleted stem cell transplant. The chain joins TRBV6-1 to TRBJ2-7; D is uncertain. The CDR3 bases are TGTGCCAGCAGTCCCCACCCGCCAGACTACGAGCAGTACTTC. Amino acid sequence: CASSPHPPDYEQYF.